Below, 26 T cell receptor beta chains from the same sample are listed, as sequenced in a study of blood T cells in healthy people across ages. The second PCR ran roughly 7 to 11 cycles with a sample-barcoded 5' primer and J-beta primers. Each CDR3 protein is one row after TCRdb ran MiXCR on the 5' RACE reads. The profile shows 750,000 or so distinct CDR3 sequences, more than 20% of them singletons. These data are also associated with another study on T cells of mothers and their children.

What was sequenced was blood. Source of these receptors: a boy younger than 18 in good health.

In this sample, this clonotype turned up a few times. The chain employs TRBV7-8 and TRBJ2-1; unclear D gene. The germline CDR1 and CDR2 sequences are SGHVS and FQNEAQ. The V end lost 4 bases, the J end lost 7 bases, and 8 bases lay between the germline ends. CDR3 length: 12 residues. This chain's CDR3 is CASSSTRNEQFF. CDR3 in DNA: TGTGCCAGCAGCTCAACTCGGAATGAGCAGTTCTTC.

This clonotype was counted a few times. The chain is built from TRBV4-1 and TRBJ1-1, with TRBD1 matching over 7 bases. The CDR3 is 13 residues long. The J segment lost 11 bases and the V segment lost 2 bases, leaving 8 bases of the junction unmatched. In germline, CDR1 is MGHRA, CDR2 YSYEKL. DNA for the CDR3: TGCGCCAGCAGCCAACTGACAGGGTTGGGTGCTTTCTTT. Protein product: CASSQLTGLGAFF.

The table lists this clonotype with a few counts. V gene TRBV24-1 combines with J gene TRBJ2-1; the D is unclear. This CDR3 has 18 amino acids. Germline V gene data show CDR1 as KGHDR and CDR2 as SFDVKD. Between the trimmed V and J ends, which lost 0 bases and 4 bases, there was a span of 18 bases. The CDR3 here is CATSDLHLGGGLYNEQFF. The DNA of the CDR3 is TGTGCCACCAGTGATTTGCACTTGGGTGGCGGCCTGTACAATGAGCAGTTCTTC.

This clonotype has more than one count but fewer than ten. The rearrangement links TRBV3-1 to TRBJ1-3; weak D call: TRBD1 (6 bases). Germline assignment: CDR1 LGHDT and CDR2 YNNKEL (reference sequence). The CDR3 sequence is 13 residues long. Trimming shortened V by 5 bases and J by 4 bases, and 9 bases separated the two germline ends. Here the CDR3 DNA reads TGTGCCAGCAGCACAGGGCTCGGAAACACCATATATTTT. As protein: CASSTGLGNTIYF.

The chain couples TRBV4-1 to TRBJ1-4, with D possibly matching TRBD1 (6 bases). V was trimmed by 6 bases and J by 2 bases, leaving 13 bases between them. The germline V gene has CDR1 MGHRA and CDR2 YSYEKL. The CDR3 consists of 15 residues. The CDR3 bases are TGCGCCAGCAGTATCCCCCAGGGGACTAATGAAAAACTGTTTTTT. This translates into CASSIPQGTNEKLFF.

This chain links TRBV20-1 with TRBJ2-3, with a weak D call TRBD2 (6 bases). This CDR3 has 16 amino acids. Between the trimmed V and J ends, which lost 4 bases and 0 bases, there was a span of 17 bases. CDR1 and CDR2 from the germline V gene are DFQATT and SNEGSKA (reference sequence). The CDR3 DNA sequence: TGCAGTGCTACTAGCTTACGGGGGAGGAGCACAGATACGCAGTATTTT. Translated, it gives CSATSLRGRSTDTQYF.

The CDR3 nucleotides are TGTGCCAGCAGCTATAGCGGGACGGAGGAGACCCAGTACTTC. It specifies CASSYSGTEETQYF. The V and J genes are TRBV3-1 and TRBJ2-5; 8 bases line up with TRBD2. V lost 5 bases, J lost 5 bases, and 7 bases stayed unmatched. Germline CDR1 LGHDT, CDR2 YNNKEL (reference sequence). The CDR3 has 14 residues.

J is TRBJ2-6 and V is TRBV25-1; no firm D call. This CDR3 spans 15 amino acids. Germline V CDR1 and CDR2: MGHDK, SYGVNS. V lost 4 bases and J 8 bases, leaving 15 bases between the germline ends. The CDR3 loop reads CASSVAKDQTNVLTF. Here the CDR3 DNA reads TGTGCCAGCAGTGTGGCAAAGGACCAAACCAACGTCCTGACTTTC.

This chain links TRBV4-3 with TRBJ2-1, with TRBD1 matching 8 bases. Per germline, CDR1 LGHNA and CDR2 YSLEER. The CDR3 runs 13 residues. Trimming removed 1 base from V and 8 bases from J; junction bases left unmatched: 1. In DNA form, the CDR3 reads TGCGCCAGCAGCCAAGGACAGGGGCATGAGCAGTTCTTC. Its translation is CASSQGQGHEQFF.

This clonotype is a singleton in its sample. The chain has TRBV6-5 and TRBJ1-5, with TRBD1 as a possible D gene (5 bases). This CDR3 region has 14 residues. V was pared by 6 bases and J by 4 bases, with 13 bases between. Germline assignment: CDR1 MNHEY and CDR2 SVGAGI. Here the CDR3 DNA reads TGTGCCAGCAGGGGCGGGGGGAGGAATCAGCCCCAGCATTTT. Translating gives CASRGGGRNQPQHF.

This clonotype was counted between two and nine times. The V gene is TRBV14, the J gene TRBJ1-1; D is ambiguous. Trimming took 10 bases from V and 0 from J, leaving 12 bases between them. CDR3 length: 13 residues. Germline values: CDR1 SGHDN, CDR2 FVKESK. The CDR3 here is CATSEFMNTEAFF. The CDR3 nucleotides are TGTGCCACTTCAGAGTTCATGAACACTGAAGCTTTCTTT.

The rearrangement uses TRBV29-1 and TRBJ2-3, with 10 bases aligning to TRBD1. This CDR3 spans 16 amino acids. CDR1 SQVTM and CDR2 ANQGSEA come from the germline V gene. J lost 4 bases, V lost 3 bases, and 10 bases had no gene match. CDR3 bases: TGCAGCGTTGATCAGGAGTGGGGGACAGGGGCAGATACGCAGTATTTT. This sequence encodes CSVDQEWGTGADTQYF.

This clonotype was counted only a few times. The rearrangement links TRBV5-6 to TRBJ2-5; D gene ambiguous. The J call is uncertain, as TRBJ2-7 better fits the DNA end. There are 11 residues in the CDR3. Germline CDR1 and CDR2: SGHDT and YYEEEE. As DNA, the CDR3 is TGTGCCAGTGGGCACCGCGGCGAGCAGTACTTC. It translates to CASGHRGEQYF.

The CDR3 region is CSGAGVTYNEQFF. CDR3 DNA sequence: TGCAGTGGGGCGGGAGTCACCTACAATGAGCAGTTCTTC. The chain uses TRBV20-1 and TRBJ2-1, with TRBD2 matching over 7 bases. The CDR3 consists of 13 residues. The V and J ends lost 7 bases and 2 bases, in that order; junction bases with no gene match: 5. Germline V lookup: CDR1 DFQATT, CDR2 SNEGSKA (reference sequence).

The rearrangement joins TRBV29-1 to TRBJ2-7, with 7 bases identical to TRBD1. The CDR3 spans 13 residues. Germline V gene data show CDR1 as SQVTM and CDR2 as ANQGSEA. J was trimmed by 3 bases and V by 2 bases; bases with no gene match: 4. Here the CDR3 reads CSVEKAGGYEQYF. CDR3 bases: TGCAGCGTTGAAAAGGCAGGGGGCTACGAGCAGTACTTC.

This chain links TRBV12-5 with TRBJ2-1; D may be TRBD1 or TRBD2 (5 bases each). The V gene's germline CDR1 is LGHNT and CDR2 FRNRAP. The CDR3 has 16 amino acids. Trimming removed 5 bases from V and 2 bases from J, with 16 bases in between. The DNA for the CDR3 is TGTGCTAGTGGTATACCTAGGGACCTAACCTACAATGAGCAGTTCTTC. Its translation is CASGIPRDLTYNEQFF.

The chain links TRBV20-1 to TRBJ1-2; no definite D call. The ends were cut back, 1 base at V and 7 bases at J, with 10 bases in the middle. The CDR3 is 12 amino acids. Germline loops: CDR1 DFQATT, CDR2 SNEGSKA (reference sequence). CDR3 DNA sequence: TGCAGTGCTAGAGGCCGAATGGGTGGCTACACCTTC. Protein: CSARGRMGGYTF.

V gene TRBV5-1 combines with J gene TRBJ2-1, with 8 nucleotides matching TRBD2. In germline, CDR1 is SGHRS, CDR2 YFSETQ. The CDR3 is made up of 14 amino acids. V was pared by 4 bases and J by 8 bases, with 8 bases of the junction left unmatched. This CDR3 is CASSAGTSVDEQFF. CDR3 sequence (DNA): TGCGCCAGCAGCGCCGGGACTAGTGTCGATGAGCAGTTCTTC.

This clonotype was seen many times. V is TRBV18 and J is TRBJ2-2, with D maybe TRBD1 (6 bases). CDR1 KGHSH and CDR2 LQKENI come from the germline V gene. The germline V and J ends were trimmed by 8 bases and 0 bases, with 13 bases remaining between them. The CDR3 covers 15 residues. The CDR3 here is CASSPRTANTGELFF. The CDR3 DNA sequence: TGTGCCAGCAGCCCTCGGACAGCGAACACCGGGGAGCTGTTTTTT. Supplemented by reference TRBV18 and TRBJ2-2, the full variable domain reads NAGVMQNPRHLVRRRGQEARLRCSPMKGHSHVYWYRQLPEEGLKFMVYLQKENIIDESGMPKERFSAEFPKEGPSILRIQQVVRGDSAAYFCASSPRTANTGELFFGEGSRLTVL.

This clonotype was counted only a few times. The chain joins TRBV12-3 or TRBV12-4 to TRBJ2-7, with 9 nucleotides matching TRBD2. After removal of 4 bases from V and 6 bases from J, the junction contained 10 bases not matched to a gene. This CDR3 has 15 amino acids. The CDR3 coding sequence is TGTGCCAGCAGTTCGATAGCGGGAGTAAAGGGCGAGCAGTACTTC. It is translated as CASSSIAGVKGEQYF.

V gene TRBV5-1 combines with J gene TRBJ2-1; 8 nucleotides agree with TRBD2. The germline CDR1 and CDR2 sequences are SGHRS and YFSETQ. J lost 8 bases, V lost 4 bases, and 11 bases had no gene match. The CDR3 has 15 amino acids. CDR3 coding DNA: TGCGCCAGCAGCCGGACTAGCCGAGTGCTGGATGAGCAGTTCTTC. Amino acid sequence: CASSRTSRVLDEQFF.

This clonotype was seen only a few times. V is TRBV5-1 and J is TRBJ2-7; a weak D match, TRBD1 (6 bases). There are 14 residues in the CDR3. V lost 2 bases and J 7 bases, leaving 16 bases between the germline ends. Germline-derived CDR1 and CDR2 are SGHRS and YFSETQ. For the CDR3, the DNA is TGCGCCAGCAGCTTCGCAGGGGAACCGGGGGAGCAGTACTTC. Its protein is CASSFAGEPGEQYF.

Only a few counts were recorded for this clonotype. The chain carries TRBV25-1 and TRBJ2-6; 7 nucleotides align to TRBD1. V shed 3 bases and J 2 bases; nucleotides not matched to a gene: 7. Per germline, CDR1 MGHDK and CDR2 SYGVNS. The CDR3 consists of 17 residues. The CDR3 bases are TGTGCCAGCAGTGACTGGCGACAGGGCGCTGGGGCCAACGTCCTGACTTTC. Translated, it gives CASSDWRQGAGANVLTF.

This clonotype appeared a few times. In DNA, the CDR3 is TGTGCCAGCTCAGAACGACAGGCCCTCTATGGCTACACCTTC. It codes for CASSERQALYGYTF. The chain joins TRBV18 to TRBJ1-2, with D possibly being TRBD1 (6 bases). The germline gives CDR1 KGHSH, CDR2 LQKENI. The CDR3 contains 14 residues. The V gene lost 5 bases and the J gene lost 4 bases, with 14 bases spanning the gap.

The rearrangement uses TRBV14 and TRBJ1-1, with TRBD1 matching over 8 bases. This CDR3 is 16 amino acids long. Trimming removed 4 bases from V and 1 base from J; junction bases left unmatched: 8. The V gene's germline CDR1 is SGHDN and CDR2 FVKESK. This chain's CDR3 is CASSPHWTGRNTEAFF. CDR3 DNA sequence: TGTGCCAGCAGCCCCCACTGGACAGGGAGGAACACTGAAGCTTTCTTT. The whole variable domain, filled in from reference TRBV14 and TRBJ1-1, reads EAGVTQFPSHSVIEKGQTVTLRCDPISGHDNLYWYRRVMGKEIKFLLHFVKESKQDESGMPNNRFLAERTGGTYSTLKVQPAELEDSGVYFCASSPHWTGRNTEAFFGQGTRLTVV.

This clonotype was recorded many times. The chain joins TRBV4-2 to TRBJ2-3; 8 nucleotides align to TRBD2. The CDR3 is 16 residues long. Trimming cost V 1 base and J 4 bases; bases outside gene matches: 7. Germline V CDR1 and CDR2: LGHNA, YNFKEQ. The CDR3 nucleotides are TGTGCCAGCAGCCAAGTGGGTAGCGGGGATCCAGATACGCAGTATTTT. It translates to CASSQVGSGDPDTQYF.